The 4 T cell receptor beta chains below all came from one sample that was sequenced in a study of beta chain features in type 1 diabetes. Whole-study results and caveats: When Type 1 diabetes patients were examined, their TCRB CDR3s proved moderately but significantly shorter in all four CD4+ subsets.

Their antigens remain unidentified. The study reverse transcribed the entire isolated RNA, so it sequenced expressed TCRB transcripts. The assay was immunoSEQ multiplex PCR, and TCRdb's table has in-frame clones only and misses some. The data contain 680,000 or so clones, about an eighth of them singletons. The specimen sequenced was naive CD4+ T cells from blood. These receptors originate from a man younger than 35 with type 1 diabetes.

The rearrangement joins TRBV7-3 to TRBJ2-2; 12 positions match TRBD2. There are 16 residues in the CDR3. Germline CDR1 and CDR2: SGHTA and FQGTGA. Trimming took 8 bases from V and 4 from J; bases not matched to a gene: 8. For the CDR3, the DNA is TGTGCCAGCGGACCAACTAGCGGGGGGCCCACCGGGGAGCTGTTTTTT. Translated: CASGPTSGGPTGELFF.

The gene calls are TRBV30 and TRBJ2-7; D is unclear. The CDR3 runs to 11 residues. Per the germline V gene, CDR1 is GTSNPN and CDR2 is SVGIG (reference sequence). V lost 4 bases and J 4 bases, leaving 8 bases between the germline ends. CDR3 nucleotides: TGTGCCTGGAAATTTGATTACGAGCAGTACTTC. This gives the protein CAWKFDYEQYF.

This clone was observed a few times. The chain is built from TRBV9 and TRBJ2-5; possibly TRBD1 or TRBD2 for D (6 bases each). This CDR3 has 15 amino acids. Trimming shortened V by 7 bases and J by 3 bases, and 19 bases separated the two germline ends. Per the germline V gene, CDR1 is SGDLS and CDR2 is YYNGEE. The chain's CDR3 is CASGKTGGIKETQYF. The CDR3 nucleotides read TGTGCCAGCGGCAAGACAGGCGGGATAAAAGAGACCCAGTACTTC.

This clone occurred a few times. The J gene is TRBJ1-4, the V gene TRBV9, with a tentative D call TRBD1 (6 bases). Per the germline V gene, CDR1 is SGDLS and CDR2 is YYNGEE. V was shortened by 6 bases and J by 6 bases, with 18 bases between the two germline ends. The CDR3 runs to 15 residues. CDR3 bases: TGTGCCAGCAACCCACGGGGCTCAGGGGATGAAAAACTGTTTTTT. Its protein product is CASNPRGSGDEKLFF.